This T cell receptor (beta chain) stems from a study of beta chain features in type 1 diabetes. Purity (above 95%) was reached by all sorted populations. The entirety of the isolated RNA underwent reverse transcription, so expressed TCRB transcripts were sequenced. Libraries were prepared by immunoSEQ multiplex PCR; TCRdb keeps only in-frame clonotypes and omits some of them. The top ten clones hold approximately 0.05% of a sample with 200,000 to 250,000 clones, more than 65% of them seen once. Germline assignment: CDR1 SGDLS and CDR2 YYNGEE. V was trimmed by 0 bases and J by 0 bases, leaving 13 bases between them. This CDR3 region has 17 residues.

The sample comprised naive CD4+ T cells from blood. The receptor was derived from a man in his thirties or forties in good health. The V and J genes are TRBV9 and TRBJ2-4; D is undetermined. The CDR3 sequence: CASSVAPGTLAKNIQYF. The CDR3 DNA sequence: TGTGCCAGCAGCGTAGCTCCGGGCACCTTAGCCAAAAACATTCAGTACTTC.